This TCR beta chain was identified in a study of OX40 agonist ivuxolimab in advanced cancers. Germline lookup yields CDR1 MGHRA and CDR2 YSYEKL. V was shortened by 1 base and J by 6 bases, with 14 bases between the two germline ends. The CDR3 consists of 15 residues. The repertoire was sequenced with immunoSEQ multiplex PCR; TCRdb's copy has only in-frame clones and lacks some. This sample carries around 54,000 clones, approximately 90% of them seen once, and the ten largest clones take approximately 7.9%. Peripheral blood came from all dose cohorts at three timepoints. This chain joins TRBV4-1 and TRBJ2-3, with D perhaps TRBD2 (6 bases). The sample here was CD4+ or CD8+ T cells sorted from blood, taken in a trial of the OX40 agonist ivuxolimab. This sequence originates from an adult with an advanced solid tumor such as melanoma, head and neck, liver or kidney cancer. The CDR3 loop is CASSQVSGSRDTQYF. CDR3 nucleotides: TGCGCCAGCAGCCAAGTCTCCGGGAGTCGGGATACGCAGTATTTT.